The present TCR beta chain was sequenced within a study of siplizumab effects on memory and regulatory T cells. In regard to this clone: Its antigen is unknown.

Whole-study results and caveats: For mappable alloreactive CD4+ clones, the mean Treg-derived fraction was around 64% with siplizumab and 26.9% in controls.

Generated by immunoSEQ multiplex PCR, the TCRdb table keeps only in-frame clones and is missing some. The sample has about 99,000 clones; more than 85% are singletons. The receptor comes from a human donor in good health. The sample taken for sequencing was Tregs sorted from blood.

CDR3 residues: CASSHQPAPLAKNIQYF. DNA for the CDR3: TGTGCCAGCAGCCACCAACCCGCACCCCTAGCCAAAAACATTCAGTACTTC. This sequence joins TRBV2 and TRBJ2-4; D call uncertain. The CDR3 has 17 residues. Germline V CDR1 and CDR2: SNHLY, FYNNEI. Trimming took off 6 bases at V and 0 bases at J, with 18 bases between the two ends.